A single sample is the source of the 13 T cell receptor beta chains below, sequenced in a study of blood T cells in healthy people across ages. It was with a sample-barcoded 5' primer and a J-beta primer mix that a second PCR of about 6 to 12 cycles was run. TCRdb reanalysed the 5' RACE reads using MiXCR and keeps one entry per CDR3 protein. The top ten hold over 2% of the sample, which has about 1.8 million distinct CDR3 sequences, roughly 49% seen once. Source material: blood. These receptors all stem from a woman aged 40 to 55 in good health.

The chain uses TRBV7-6 and TRBJ1-1; D possibly corresponds to TRBD1 (5 bases). The CDR3 spans 15 residues. Trimming stripped 4 bases from V and 5 bases from J, with 17 bases between. Germline V gives CDR1 SGHVS, CDR2 FNYEAQ. CDR3 sequence (DNA): TGTGCCAGCAGCTCGACCGGACGGGGGGAAACTGAAGCTTTCTTT. Translating gives CASSSTGRGETEAFF.

A few counts support this clonotype. This chain links TRBV2 with TRBJ2-5; a weak D match, TRBD2 (6 bases). Trimming took 5 bases from V and 9 from J, leaving 13 bases between them. Germline V CDR1 and CDR2: SNHLY, FYNNEI. The CDR3 runs to 12 residues. CDR3 loop: CASSLGGPAQYF. The CDR3, as DNA: TGTGCCAGCAGTCTGGGGGGTCCGGCCCAGTACTTC.

V usage is TRBV3-1 and J usage is TRBJ2-3, with a possible D match to TRBD1 (5 bases). The CDR3 contains 15 residues. The V gene's germline CDR1 is LGHDT and CDR2 YNNKEL (reference sequence). V was pared by 7 bases and J by 1 base, with 15 bases between. The CDR3 bases are TGTGCCAGCACCCCAGAGGACACGGGCACAGATACGCAGTATTTT. Amino acids: CASTPEDTGTDTQYF.

This clonotype has just a few counts. The chain has TRBV5-1 and TRBJ1-2; TRBD1 aligns across 7 bases. The CDR3 totals 16 residues. V gave up 4 bases and J gave up 4 bases; unmatched junction bases: 13. The germline CDR1 and CDR2 sequences are SGHRS and YFSETQ. CDR3 residues: CASSPGQVPTPYGYTF. The CDR3 bases are TGCGCCAGCAGCCCCGGACAGGTCCCCACACCCTATGGCTACACCTTC. Drawing the rest from reference TRBV5-1 and TRBJ1-2, the complete variable domain is KAGVTQTPRYLIKTRGQQVTLSCSPISGHRSVSWYQQTPGQGLQFLFEYFSETQRNKGNFPGRFSGRQFSNSRSEMNVSTLELGDSALYLCASSPGQVPTPYGYTFGSGTRLTVV.

As DNA, the CDR3 is TGCGCCAGCAGCCCCAGGGGACAGGGTCTCACCCTTAGCTCCTACAATGAGCAGTTCTTC. The encoded protein is CASSPRGQGLTLSSYNEQFF. The chain links TRBV4-3 to TRBJ2-1, with 9 bases that match TRBD1. The CDR3 totals 20 residues. J lost 0 bases, V lost 4 bases, and 16 bases had no gene match. CDR1 is LGHNA, CDR2 YSLEER, per germline.

The chain employs TRBV7-9 and TRBJ1-2; 7 nucleotides line up with TRBD1. The CDR3 runs 15 residues. Germline CDR1 reads SEHNR; CDR2 reads FQNEAQ (reference sequence). V gave up 5 bases and J gave up 2 bases; unmatched junction bases: 8. For the CDR3, the DNA is TGTGCCAGCAGCCTACAGGGGTTGTCAAACTATGGCTACACCTTC. Its protein product is CASSLQGLSNYGYTF.

In the case of this clonotype: This may be a read error: a much more frequent sequence differs by one nucleotide. The chain couples TRBV29-1 to TRBJ2-3, with 7 bases matching TRBD1. The CDR3 totals 15 residues. Germline V gives CDR1 SQVTM, CDR2 ANQGSEA. V was clipped by 7 bases and J by 2 bases; unmatched bases: 12. The CDR3 sequence: CSATTPGGATDTQYF. CDR3 DNA: TGCAGCGCCACCACACCAGGGGGAGCCACAGATACGCAGTATTTT.

V gene TRBV20-1 combines with J gene TRBJ1-2; D is possibly TRBD1 (6 bases). The CDR3 is made up of 12 amino acids. The ends were cut back, 5 bases at V and 4 bases at J, with 11 bases in the middle. In germline, CDR1 is DFQATT, CDR2 SNEGSKA (reference sequence). The CDR3 region has the DNA TGCAGTGCTCGGACAGTAAGCTATGGCTACACCTTC. Encoded protein: CSARTVSYGYTF.

The table lists this clonotype with many counts. V is TRBV7-2 and J is TRBJ2-3, with 11 nucleotides matching TRBD2. CDR3 length: 15 residues. Germline V gives CDR1 SGHTA, CDR2 FQGNSA. J gave up 1 base and V 6 bases, and 3 bases lay outside the gene matches. CDR3 DNA sequence: TGTGCCAGCAGTATGGGACTAGCGGGCACAGATACGCAGTATTTT. Amino acids: CASSMGLAGTDTQYF.

The gene calls are TRBV2 and TRBJ2-1, with TRBD1 identical over 10 bases. Germline loops: CDR1 SNHLY, CDR2 FYNNEI. The CDR3 length is 20 residues. Germline trimming cut 4 bases from V and 4 bases from J; bases unmatched to any gene: 19. CDR3 nucleotide sequence: TGTGCCAGCAGTGTGCCAACCGGGACAGGGGCCCCTAAAGTTTACAATGAGCAGTTCTTC. Translated, it gives CASSVPTGTGAPKVYNEQFF.

Of note for this clonotype: The junction shows a germline mismatch at one end, possibly a read error. J is TRBJ2-5 and V is TRBV4-3, with D possibly matching TRBD1 (8 bases). The CDR3 covers 13 residues. The germline V gene encodes CDR1 LGHNA and CDR2 YSLEER. The CDR3 loop is CAISHRGGETQYF. The DNA for the CDR3 is TGCGCCATCAGCCACAGGGGGGGAGAGACCCAGTACTTC.

The V and J genes are TRBV7-2 and TRBJ1-5; D may be TRBD1 (5 bases). The CDR3 runs 15 residues. Trimming removed 3 bases at V and 7 bases at J, with 16 bases between. The germline V gene encodes CDR1 SGHTA and CDR2 FQGNSA. The CDR3 DNA sequence: TGTGCCAGCAGCTTGCGTTTGGAATGGGGGCAGCCCCAGCATTTT. Protein: CASSLRLEWGQPQHF.

This chain connects TRBV5-1 to TRBJ1-2; TRBD1 aligns across 7 bases. CDR3 size: 16 residues. The J segment lost 5 bases and the V segment lost 0 bases, leaving 10 bases of the junction unmatched. CDR1 and CDR2 from the germline V gene are SGHRS and YFSETQ. CDR3 protein: CASSLDLGDSEYGYTF. Here the CDR3 DNA reads TGCGCCAGCAGCTTGGACCTTGGGGACAGCGAGTATGGCTACACCTTC.